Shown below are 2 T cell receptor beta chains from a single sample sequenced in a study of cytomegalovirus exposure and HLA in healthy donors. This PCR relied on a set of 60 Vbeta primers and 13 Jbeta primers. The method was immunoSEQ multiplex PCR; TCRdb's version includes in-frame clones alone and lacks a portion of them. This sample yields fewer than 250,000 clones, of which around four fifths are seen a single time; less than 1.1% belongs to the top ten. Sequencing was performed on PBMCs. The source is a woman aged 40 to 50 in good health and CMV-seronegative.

CDR3 sequence reads: CASGSYSGALQQPQHF. The CDR3 DNA sequence: TGTGCTAGTGGTTCCTACTCAGGGGCGCTCCAGCAGCCCCAGCATTTT. This rearrangement joins TRBV12-5 to TRBJ1-5, with a weak D call TRBD1 (6 bases). The germline V gene has CDR1 LGHNT and CDR2 FRNRAP. V lost 4 bases and J 7 bases, leaving 20 bases between the germline ends. The CDR3 is 16 amino acids.

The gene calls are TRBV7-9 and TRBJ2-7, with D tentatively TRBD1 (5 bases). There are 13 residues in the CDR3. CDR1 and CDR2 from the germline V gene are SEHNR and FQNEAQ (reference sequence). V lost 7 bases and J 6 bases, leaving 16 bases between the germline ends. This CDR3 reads CASKRGWNGEQYF. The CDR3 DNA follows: TGTGCCAGCAAAAGGGGATGGAACGGCGAGCAGTACTTC.